The clone carrying this TCR beta chain was counted between two and nine times. Its antigen is unknown. This table comes from immunoSEQ multiplex PCR, and its TCRdb copy is limited to in-frame clones, with some not included. The data hold almost 50,000 clones, with 80% observed a single time. As for time point: blood 2 weeks post-SBRT. As for treatment: 15 Gy SBRT to primary tumor, nephrectomy 4 weeks later. V was pared by 6 bases and J by 4 bases, with 15 bases between. This CDR3 is 14 amino acids long. CDR1 is SEHNR, CDR2 FQNEAQ, per germline (reference sequence). The data originate from a study of radiation and T cells in renal cell carcinoma. Looking at the study overall: Nephrectomy followed 15 Gy stereotactic body radiation by 4 weeks.

The study's findings and limits: Without pretreatment biopsies, baseline tumor clonotype presence was undetermined. Top tumor clonotypes rose in blood 2 weeks post-radiation, then contracted.

The chain recombines TRBV7-9 with TRBJ2-5, with unresolved D. The source is a woman aged 70-85 years with renal cell carcinoma. Sequenced material: blood, taken from a patient whose treatment included radiotherapy and nephrectomy. DNA for the CDR3: TGTGCCAGCAGTACTCTTAAACCGGGAGAGACCCAGTACTTC. Protein sequence: CASSTLKPGETQYF.